This T cell receptor beta chain appears in the sequencing data of a study of patients and donors after allogeneic stem cell transplantation. Looked up from germline, CDR1 is SGHDN and CDR2 is FVKESK. This CDR3 has 13 amino acids. A word on this clonotype: Its ends do not fully match the called genes, so a read error is possible.

TCRdb reprocessed the RT-PCR reads with MiXCR, giving one entry per CDR3 protein. The sample has about 400,000 distinct CDR3 sequences, more than 15% seen once. Sequencing was carried out using blood, either unsorted or a sorted T cell fraction (not recorded which). The chain uses TRBV14 and TRBJ1-4, with D hard to call. This TCR derives from a human donor who was either an allogeneic HSCT recipient or a stem cell or donor lymphocyte infusion donor (not recorded which). It is not recorded whose cells these are; they may come from a transplant donor. Written as DNA, the CDR3 is TGTGCCAGCAGCCAACAGATTTTTTCCGAACTTTTTTTT. Protein: CASSQQIFSELFF.